This TCR beta chain appears in the sequencing data of a study of blood T cells in healthy people across ages. This clonotype was detected only a few times. The antigen remains undetermined. A second PCR, run for about 7 to 11 cycles, used a sample-barcoded 5' primer plus a J-beta primer mix. TCRdb reprocessed the 5' RACE reads via MiXCR and lists one record per CDR3 protein. The table includes roughly 800,000 distinct CDR3 sequences, about 48% detected once. This CDR3 has 15 amino acids. With 6 bases clipped from V and 2 bases from J, the junction kept 4 bases outside the gene matches. The study, taken as a whole, reports: Naive T cell percentage strongly correlated with TCR beta diversity.

Source material: blood. The V and J genes are TRBV12-3 or TRBV12-4 and TRBJ2-1; 10 bases fit TRBD1. The sequence was collected from an elderly man in good health. The CDR3 coding sequence is TGTGCCAGCAGCCCTGACAGGGGGCCCTACAATGAGCAGTTCTTC. This gives the protein CASSPDRGPYNEQFF.